The source of this T cell receptor beta chain is a study of patients and donors after allogeneic stem cell transplantation (dated by TCRdb to about 2020). The CDR3, from cysteine to phenylalanine, totals 15 residues. CDR3 DNA only is kept here, 45 bases in frame from base 1. V and J are trimmed by 3 bases and 6 bases, and the gene matches miss 10 bases of the junction. From a lookup of the germline V gene, CDR1 and CDR2 are MGHRA and YSYEKL. Library prep was done by RT-PCR. Sequencing instrument: NextSeq 550. TCRdb redid the processing of the public reads, applying fastp at Q25 and MiXCR, and retained in-frame beta chains. Records with the same CDR3 protein are collapsed into one entry carrying the most frequent genes and DNA. The sample table shows some 92,000 distinct CDR3 sequences, and roughly 52% are seen once. Roughly 64% of the sample rests with the top ten. This clonotype was picked up a small number of times. Its recognized antigen is unknown. Per-base qualities were not stored, and no clone one base away is much larger.

The material sequenced was blood, either unsorted or a sorted T cell fraction (not recorded which). The sequence was obtained from a human donor who was either an allogeneic HSCT recipient or a stem cell or donor lymphocyte infusion donor (not recorded which). It is not recorded whose cells these are; they may come from a transplant donor. The V gene is TRBV4-1 and the J gene is TRBJ1-1; the central 7 bases match TRBD1. The CDR3 reads as follows: CASSQIDRVLAEAFF. The sequenced DNA: TGCGCCAGCAGCCAGATAGACAGGGTTCTAGCTGAAGCTTTCTTT.